These T cell receptor beta chains were read from a single sample in a study of technical replicates of blood from a few donors. The data were produced by immunoSEQ multiplex PCR, yet TCRdb's version contains in-frame clones alone and is incomplete. Of about 49,000 clones in the sample, roughly nine tenths were seen once. Sequenced material: PBMCs. The receptors originated from a human donor in good health. Some clones in this sample may be carry-over from other donors' samples. Each CDR3 is given with its conserved first and last residue. Each record gives: J gene, V gene, clone size, D gene, CDR3 DNA, CDR3 protein. D genes are given only for firm matches. Only some rows state a clone size, as once, few, many or a class for expanded clones.

J: TRBJ2-3; V: TRBV5-6; size: NA; D: NA; DNA: TGTGCCAGCAGCCACCCAGGGGCTGATACGCAGTATTTT; CDR3: CASSHPGADTQYF
J: TRBJ1-1; V: TRBV2; size: NA; D: TRBD1; DNA: TGTGCCAGCAGCTGGGACAGGAACGCCGCTTTCTTT; CDR3: CASSWDRNAAFF
J: TRBJ2-5; V: TRBV5-8; size: few; D: NA; DNA: TGTGCCAGCAGCAACAGGGTCTCAGAGACCCAGTACTTC; CDR3: CASSNRVSETQYF
J: TRBJ2-2; V: TRBV15; size: NA; D: NA; DNA: TGTGCCACCAGCAGAGATGACTCGGCGGGTCCCGGGGAGCTGTTTTTT; CDR3: CATSRDDSAGPGELFF
J: TRBJ2-1; V: TRBV14; size: NA; D: TRBD2; DNA: TGTGCCAGCAGCCAAGTCGGGAGGACTAACAATGAGCAGTTCTTC; CDR3: CASSQVGRTNNEQFF
J: TRBJ1-1; V: TRBV5-4; size: NA; D: TRBD1; DNA: TGTGCCAGCAGCTTGGCCGGGACAGCTTTGAACACTGAAGCTTTCTTT; CDR3: CASSLAGTALNTEAFF
J: TRBJ1-1; V: TRBV5-4; size: NA; D: NA; DNA: TGTGCCAGCACCCCGGCGGGAGGGCTGAACACTGAAGCTTTCTTT; CDR3: CASTPAGGLNTEAFF
J: TRBJ2-5; V: TRBV5-1; size: NA; D: NA; DNA: TGCGCCAGCAGCTCCGCGGACAGAAAAGAGACCCAGTACTTC; CDR3: CASSSADRKETQYF
J: TRBJ2-7; V: TRBV4-3; size: once; D: NA; DNA: TGCGCCAGCAGCCAAGACGTAGTAGTTAGGGGCGAGCAGTACTTC; CDR3: CASSQDVVVRGEQYF
J: TRBJ2-7; V: TRBV5-8; size: once; D: NA; DNA: TGTGCCAGCAGCTTCAGCAGGGCAGGGGAGCAGTACTTC; CDR3: CASSFSRAGEQYF
J: TRBJ2-3; V: TRBV5-1; size: once; D: TRBD2; DNA: TGCGCCAGCAGCCCTTCTCGGACTAGCGGGACCCGCACAGATACGCAGTATTTT; CDR3: CASSPSRTSGTRTDTQYF
J: TRBJ1-5; V: TRBV19; size: NA; D: TRBD1; DNA: TGTGCCAGTAGTATAGACGGAACAGGGGCGATGAAGCCCCAGCATTTT; CDR3: CASSIDGTGAMKPQHF
J: TRBJ2-7; V: TRBV27; size: NA; D: NA; DNA: TGTGCCAGCAAACAAGAAGGCGGACAAAGGGACGAGCAGTACTTC; CDR3: CASKQEGGQRDEQYF
J: TRBJ1-1; V: TRBV27; size: once; D: NA; DNA: TGTGCCAGCAGTTTACCCGGGATGAACACTGAAGCTTTCTTT; CDR3: CASSLPGMNTEAFF
J: TRBJ2-7; V: TRBV6-4; size: NA; D: NA; DNA: TGTGCCAGCAGTGACTCCCAACCAACCAGGGAGGCTTTCTACGAGCAGTACTTC; CDR3: CASSDSQPTREAFYEQYF
J: TRBJ1-1; V: TRBV29-1; size: NA; D: NA; DNA: TGCAGCGTTGAAGATGACAGGAAGAACACTGAAGCTTTCTTT; CDR3: CSVEDDRKNTEAFF
J: TRBJ2-7; V: TRBV2; size: NA; D: TRBD1; DNA: TGTGCCAGCAGTGGACAGGGGCTGTACTACGAGCAGTACTTC; CDR3: CASSGQGLYYEQYF
J: TRBJ2-7; V: TRBV5-1; size: NA; D: NA; DNA: TGCGCCACTTCAGGTGGGGACACCTACGAGCAGTACTTC; CDR3: CATSGGDTYEQYF
J: TRBJ1-1; V: TRBV5-1; size: NA; D: TRBD1; DNA: TGCGCCAGCAGCCCGGGACAGGAAGCTTTCTTT; CDR3: CASSPGQEAFF
J: TRBJ2-7; V: TRBV5-1; size: NA; D: NA; DNA: TGCGCCAGCAGCTTCCTGGGGGCGGAGAGCGAGCAGTACTTC; CDR3: CASSFLGAESEQYF
J: TRBJ2-1; V: TRBV5-1; size: NA; D: TRBD1; DNA: TGCGCCAGCAGCTTGTACAGGGGGGAGACCTACAATGAGCAGTTCTTC; CDR3: CASSLYRGETYNEQFF
J: TRBJ2-5; V: TRBV5-4; size: NA; D: NA; DNA: TGTGCCAGCAGCGAACACACCAAGCGGGAGACCCAGTACTTC; CDR3: CASSEHTKRETQYF
J: TRBJ2-7; V: TRBV18; size: NA; D: TRBD1; DNA: TGTGCCAGCTCACCAGGGACAGGGGACGAGCAGTACTTC; CDR3: CASSPGTGDEQYF
J: TRBJ2-7; V: TRBV5-1; size: NA; D: NA; DNA: TGCGCCAGCAGCTTGACTAGCTACGAGCAGTACTTC; CDR3: CASSLTSYEQYF
J: TRBJ1-6; V: TRBV7-9; size: NA; D: NA; DNA: TGTGCCAGCAGCTTAGCGCGGCCAGGGAGGAATAATTCACCCCTCCACTTT; CDR3: CASSLARPGRNNSPLHF
J: TRBJ2-1; V: TRBV10-2; size: NA; D: NA; DNA: TGCGCCAGCAGTCTACGGGAACACAATGAGCAGTTCTTC; CDR3: CASSLREHNEQFF
J: TRBJ2-3; V: TRBV10-3; size: NA; D: NA; DNA: TGTGCCATCAGTGCGGCGGGGTACACAGATACGCAGTATTTT; CDR3: CAISAAGYTDTQYF
J: TRBJ2-2; V: TRBV5-1; size: few; D: TRBD1; DNA: TGCGCCAGCAGCTATACTAGGACAGGGGGCAATTCCGGGGAGCTGTTTTTT; CDR3: CASSYTRTGGNSGELFF
J: TRBJ2-1; V: TRBV6-4; size: NA; D: TRBD2; DNA: TGTGCCAGCAGTGAGACCGGGACTAGCGGGAGCGAGGAGCAGTTCTTC; CDR3: CASSETGTSGSEEQFF
J: TRBJ2-7; V: TRBV7-9; size: once; D: NA; DNA: TGTGCCAGCAGCGGCAGGCCCTCCTACGAGCAGTACTTC; CDR3: CASSGRPSYEQYF
J: TRBJ2-1; V: TRBV5-5; size: NA; D: TRBD2; DNA: TGTGCCAGCAGCTCCTGGGCGGGGGGTAACAATGAGCAGTTCTTC; CDR3: CASSSWAGGNNEQFF